These 11 T cell receptor beta chains were sequenced from one sample in a study of T cells in Graves' hyperthyroidism and ophthalmopathy. Amplified TCR beta CDR3 regions came from RNA transcripts. In the first-round RT-PCR of the TCR CDR3, the HTBI primer set was used. TCRdb re-called the multiplex PCR reads with MiXCR, one entry per CDR3 protein. The sample lists about 350,000 distinct CDR3 sequences; about a sixth were seen once. The sample comprised blood. The receptors stem from a woman in her twenties or thirties with Graves' hyperthyroidism that later progressed to Graves' ophthalmopathy.

Of note for this clonotype: A read error may be the cause here, since a much bigger clone is one base away. The rearrangement joins TRBV6-1 to TRBJ1-1; D possibly corresponds to TRBD1 (6 bases). The CDR3 sequence is 17 residues long. Trimming pared 6 bases from V and 4 bases from J, leaving 24 bases between. The germline gives CDR1 MNHNS, CDR2 SASEGT. The CDR3: CASSDLPDRLLSTEAFF. The CDR3, as DNA: TGTGCCAGCAGCGACCTACCGGACAGACTATTGAGCACTGAAGCTTTCTTT.

The rearrangement links TRBV20-1 to TRBJ2-1; 10 bases map to TRBD2. The CDR3 is 16 amino acids. From germline, CDR1 is DFQATT and CDR2 SNEGSKA (reference sequence). Trimming cost V 3 bases and J 10 bases; bases outside gene matches: 15. The CDR3 DNA is TGCAGTGCTAGCAGGCTAGCGGGGGTCTTTTCAGTGGAGCAGTTCTTC. Translated: CSASRLAGVFSVEQFF.

The chain carries TRBV15 and TRBJ1-6; no clear D. Germline V CDR1 and CDR2: LNHNV, YYDKDF (reference sequence). The CDR3 spans 17 residues. Between the trimmed V and J ends, which lost 0 bases and 0 bases, there was a span of 9 bases. This chain's CDR3 is CATSRDSSSSYNSPLHF. The CDR3 nucleotides read TGTGCCACCAGCAGAGATTCATCCAGCTCCTATAATTCACCCCTCCACTTT.

Notes on this clonotype: A read error may explain this, as a much larger clone is one base away. The rearrangement joins TRBV28 to TRBJ1-5, with no clear D. Trimming shortened V by 4 bases and J by 9 bases, and 10 bases separated the two germline ends. The germline CDR1 and CDR2 sequences are MDHEN and SYDVKM. The CDR3 extends over 12 amino acids. The CDR3 spells CASSSETRPQHF. In nucleotides, the CDR3 is TGTGCCAGCAGTTCTGAAACCAGGCCCCAGCATTTT.

This clonotype was detected many times. The rearrangement uses TRBV7-2 and TRBJ2-2; D unresolved. CDR1 SGHTA and CDR2 FQGNSA come from the germline V gene. The CDR3 is 15 amino acids. V gave up 6 bases and J gave up 2 bases, with 13 bases separating them. CDR3 sequence reads: CASRGPPVNTGELFF. CDR3 coding DNA: TGTGCCAGCAGAGGGCCCCCAGTAAACACCGGGGAGCTGTTTTTT. The whole variable domain, remainder taken from reference TRBV7-2 and TRBJ2-2, is GAGVSQSPSNKVTEKGKDVELRCDPISGHTALYWYRQSLGQGLEFLIYFQGNSAPDKSGLPSDRFSAERTGGSVSTLTIQRTQQEDSAVYLCASRGPPVNTGELFFGEGSRLTVL.

This rearrangement joins TRBV5-1 to TRBJ1-1; a weak D match, TRBD1 (5 bases). There are 15 residues in the CDR3. Trimming stripped 4 bases from V and 5 bases from J, with 18 bases between. The germline gives CDR1 SGHRS, CDR2 YFSETQ. The CDR3 nucleotides read TGCGCCAGCAGCAGCCAGGGCCCTTGGGGGACTGAAGCTTTCTTT. This codes for CASSSQGPWGTEAFF.

This clonotype was observed at least ten times. V and J are TRBV12-3 or TRBV12-4 and TRBJ2-7, with 7 bases matching TRBD2. This CDR3 spans 13 amino acids. J was trimmed by 2 bases and V by 5 bases; bases with no gene match: 3. The CDR3 DNA follows: TGTGCCAGCAGTAGGGGACTAACCTACGAGCAGTACTTC. This encodes CASSRGLTYEQYF.

V and J are TRBV6-5 and TRBJ2-7, with 8 positions matching TRBD1. Germline CDR1 and CDR2: MNHEY and SVGAGI. The CDR3 loop spans 15 amino acids. V gave up 0 bases and J gave up 5 bases; unmatched junction bases: 6. The CDR3 DNA follows: TGTGCCAGCAGTTACTCCCGGACAGGGCTCAACGAGCAGTACTTC. Translated: CASSYSRTGLNEQYF.

The chain carries TRBV19 and TRBJ2-1, with 8 nucleotides matching TRBD2. The V and J ends lost 4 bases and 3 bases, in that order; junction bases with no gene match: 5. Per germline, CDR1 LNHDA and CDR2 SQIVND (reference sequence). CDR3 length: 15 amino acids. The CDR3 DNA is TGTGCCAGTAGTAGCGGGGGGCATAACTACAATGAGCAGTTCTTC. Encoded protein: CASSSGGHNYNEQFF.

In regard to this clonotype: A much larger clone is a single base away; this may be a read error. The chain couples TRBV11-2 to TRBJ2-7, with TRBD1 matching 11 bases. The length of the CDR3 is 14 residues. Germline V gene data show CDR1 as SGHAT and CDR2 as FQNNGV. CDR3 region: CASSPGQGDYEQCF. The CDR3 nucleotides are TGTGCCAGCAGCCCGGGACAGGGGGACTACGAGCAGTGCTTC.

This clonotype appeared once. The CDR3 sequence: CASSRDFSYEQYF. Written as DNA, the CDR3 is TGCGCCAGCAGCCGGGACTTCTCCTACGAGCAGTACTTC. The chain employs TRBV5-1 and TRBJ2-7; D may be TRBD2 (6 bases). Germline lookup yields CDR1 SGHRS and CDR2 YFSETQ. The CDR3 contains 13 residues. Trimming removed 4 bases from V and 0 bases from J, with 8 bases in between.